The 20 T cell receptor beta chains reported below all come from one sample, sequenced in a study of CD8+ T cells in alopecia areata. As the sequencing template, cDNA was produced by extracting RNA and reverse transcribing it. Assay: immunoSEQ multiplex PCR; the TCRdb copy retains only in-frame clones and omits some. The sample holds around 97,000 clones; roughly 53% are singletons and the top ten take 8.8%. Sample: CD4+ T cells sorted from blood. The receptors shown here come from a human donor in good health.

The CDR3 loop is CASSQNFPGYEQYF. The CDR3 DNA is TGTGCCAGCAGCCAGAACTTTCCGGGCTACGAGCAGTACTTC. V usage is TRBV7-8 and J usage is TRBJ2-7; D not certain. Germline loops: CDR1 SGHVS, CDR2 FQNEAQ. This CDR3 contains 14 residues. V was clipped by 5 bases and J by 3 bases, with 14 bases between them.

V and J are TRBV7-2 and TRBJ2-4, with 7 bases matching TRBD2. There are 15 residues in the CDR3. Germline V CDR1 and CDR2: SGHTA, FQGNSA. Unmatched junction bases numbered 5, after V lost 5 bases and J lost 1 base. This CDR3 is CASSPGGSAKNIQYF. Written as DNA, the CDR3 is TGTGCCAGCAGCCCCGGGGGGTCGGCCAAAAACATTCAGTACTTC.

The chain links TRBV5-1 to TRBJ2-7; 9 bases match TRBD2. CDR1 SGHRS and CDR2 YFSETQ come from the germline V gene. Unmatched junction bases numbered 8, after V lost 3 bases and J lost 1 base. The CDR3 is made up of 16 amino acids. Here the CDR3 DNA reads TGCGCCAGCAGCTCCCAGGGGGGACTAGCATCCTACGAGCAGTACTTC. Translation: CASSSQGGLASYEQYF.

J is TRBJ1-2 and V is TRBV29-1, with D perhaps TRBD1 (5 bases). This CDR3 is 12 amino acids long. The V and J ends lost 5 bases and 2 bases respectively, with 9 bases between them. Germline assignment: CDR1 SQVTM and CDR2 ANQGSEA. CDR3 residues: CSVRDQNYGYTF. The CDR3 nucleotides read TGCAGCGTTAGGGACCAGAACTATGGCTACACCTTC.

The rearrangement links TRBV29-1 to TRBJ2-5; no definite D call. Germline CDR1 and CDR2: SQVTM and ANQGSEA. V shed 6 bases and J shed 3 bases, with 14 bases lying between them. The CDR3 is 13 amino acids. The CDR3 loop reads CSVPLAAEETQYF. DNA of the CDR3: TGCAGCGTCCCGTTGGCGGCGGAAGAGACCCAGTACTTC.

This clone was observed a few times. The CDR3 DNA sequence: TGCAGCCTCAGGGGTCCAGGCGGAGAGACCCAGTACTTC. Translation: CSLRGPGGETQYF. The chain uses TRBV29-1 and TRBJ2-5; the D gene is possibly TRBD1 (6 bases). This CDR3 comprises 13 residues. Germline CDR1 SQVTM, CDR2 ANQGSEA. Trimming took off 8 bases at V and 4 bases at J, with 17 bases between the two ends. Full variable domain (missing parts from reference TRBV29-1 and TRBJ2-5): SAVISQKPSRDICQRGTSLTIQCQVDSQVTMMFWYRQQPGQSLTLIATANQGSEATYESGFVIDKFPISRPNLTFSTLTVSNMSPEDSSIYLCSLRGPGGETQYFGPGTRLLVL.

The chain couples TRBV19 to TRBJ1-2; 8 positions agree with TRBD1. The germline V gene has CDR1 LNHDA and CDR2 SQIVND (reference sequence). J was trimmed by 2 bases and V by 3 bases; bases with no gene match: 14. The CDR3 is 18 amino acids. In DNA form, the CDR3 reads TGTGCCAGTAGTATTCGGAATTCGGGACAGGTGCTCAACTATGGCTACACCTTC. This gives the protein CASSIRNSGQVLNYGYTF.

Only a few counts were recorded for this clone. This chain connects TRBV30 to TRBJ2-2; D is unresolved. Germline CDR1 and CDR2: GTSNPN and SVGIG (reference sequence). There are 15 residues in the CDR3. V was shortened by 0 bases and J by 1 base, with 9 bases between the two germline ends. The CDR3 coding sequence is TGTGCCTGGAGTGTTCTGGCCGGGAACACCGGGGAGCTGTTTTTT. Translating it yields CAWSVLAGNTGELFF.

CDR3 DNA: TGTGCCAGCAGCTTGGGCCCAGCGAGGAATTACGAGCAGTACTTC. Translated, it gives CASSLGPARNYEQYF. The chain carries TRBV7-2 and TRBJ2-7; no clear D. This CDR3 has 15 amino acids. Deletions cut 3 bases from V and 4 bases from J, with 16 bases between. Germline loops: CDR1 SGHTA, CDR2 FQGNSA.

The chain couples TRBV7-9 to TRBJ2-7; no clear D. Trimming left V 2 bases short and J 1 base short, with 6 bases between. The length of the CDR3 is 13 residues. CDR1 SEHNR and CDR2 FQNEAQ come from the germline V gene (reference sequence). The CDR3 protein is CASSLYGSYEQYF. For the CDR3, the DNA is TGTGCCAGCAGCTTATACGGGTCCTACGAGCAGTACTTC.

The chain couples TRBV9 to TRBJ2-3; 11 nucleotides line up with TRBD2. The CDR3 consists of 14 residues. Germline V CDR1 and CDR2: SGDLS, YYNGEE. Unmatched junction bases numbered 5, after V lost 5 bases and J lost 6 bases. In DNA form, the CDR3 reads TGTGCCAGCAGTAGGACTAGCGGGTTGGATACGCAGTATTTT. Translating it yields CASSRTSGLDTQYF.

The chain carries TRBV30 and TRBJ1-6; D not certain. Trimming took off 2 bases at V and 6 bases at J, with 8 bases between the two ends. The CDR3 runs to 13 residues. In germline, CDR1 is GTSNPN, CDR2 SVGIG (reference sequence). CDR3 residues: CAWSWAVNSPLHF. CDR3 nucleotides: TGTGCCTGGAGTTGGGCCGTTAATTCACCCCTCCACTTT.

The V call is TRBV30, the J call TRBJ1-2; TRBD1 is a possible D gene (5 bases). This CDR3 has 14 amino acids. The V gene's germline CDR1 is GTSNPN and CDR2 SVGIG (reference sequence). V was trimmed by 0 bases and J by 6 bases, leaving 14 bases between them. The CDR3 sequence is CAWSVFSGVDGYTF. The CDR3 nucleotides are TGTGCCTGGAGTGTCTTTTCGGGGGTCGATGGCTACACCTTC.

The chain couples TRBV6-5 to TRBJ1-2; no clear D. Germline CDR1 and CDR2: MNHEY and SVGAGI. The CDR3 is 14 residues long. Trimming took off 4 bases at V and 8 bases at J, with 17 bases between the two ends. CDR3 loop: CASSSGGGRSGYTF. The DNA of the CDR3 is TGTGCCAGCAGTTCCGGAGGAGGAAGGTCCGGCTACACCTTC.

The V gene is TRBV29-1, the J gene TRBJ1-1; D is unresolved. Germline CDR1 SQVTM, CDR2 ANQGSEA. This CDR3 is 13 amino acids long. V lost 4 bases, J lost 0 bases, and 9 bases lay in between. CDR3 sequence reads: CSVGGLMNTEAFF. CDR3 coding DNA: TGCAGCGTTGGAGGTCTCATGAACACTGAAGCTTTCTTT.

This chain's CDR3 is CASSEGNLAGGLTDTQYF. As DNA, the CDR3 is TGTGCCAGCAGTGAGGGCAACCTAGCGGGGGGCCTCACAGATACGCAGTATTTT. The chain is built from TRBV25-1 and TRBJ2-3; 11 bases map to TRBD2. This CDR3 region has 18 residues. Germline CDR1 and CDR2: MGHDK and SYGVNS. The V gene end was trimmed by 3 bases and the J gene end by 2 bases; junction bases not matched to a gene: 10.

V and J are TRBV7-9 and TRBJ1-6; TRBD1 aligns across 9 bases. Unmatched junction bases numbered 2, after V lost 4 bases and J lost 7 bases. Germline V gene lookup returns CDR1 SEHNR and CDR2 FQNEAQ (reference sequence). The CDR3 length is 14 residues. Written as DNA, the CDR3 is TGTGCCAGCAGCTCGGGACAGGGCAATTCACCCCTCCACTTT. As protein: CASSSGQGNSPLHF. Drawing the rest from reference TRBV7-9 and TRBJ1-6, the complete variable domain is DTGVSQNPRHKITKRGQNVTFRCDPISEHNRLYWYRQTLGQGPEFLTYFQNEAQLEKSRLLSDRFSAERPKGSFSTLEIQRTEQGDSAMYLCASSSGQGNSPLHFGNGTRLTVT.

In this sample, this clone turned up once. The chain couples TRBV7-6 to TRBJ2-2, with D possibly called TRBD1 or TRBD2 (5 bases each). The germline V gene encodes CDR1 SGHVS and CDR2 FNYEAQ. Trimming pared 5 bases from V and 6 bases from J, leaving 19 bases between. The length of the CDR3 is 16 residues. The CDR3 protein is CASSKWGITSAGELFF. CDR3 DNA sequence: TGTGCCAGCAGCAAGTGGGGGATTACATCGGCCGGGGAGCTGTTTTTT.

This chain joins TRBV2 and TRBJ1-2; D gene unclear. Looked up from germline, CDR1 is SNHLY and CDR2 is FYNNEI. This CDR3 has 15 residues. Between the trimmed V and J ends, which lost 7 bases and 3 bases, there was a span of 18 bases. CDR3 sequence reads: CASKAFLVGDYGYTF. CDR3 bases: TGTGCCAGCAAGGCATTCCTGGTTGGGGACTATGGCTACACCTTC.

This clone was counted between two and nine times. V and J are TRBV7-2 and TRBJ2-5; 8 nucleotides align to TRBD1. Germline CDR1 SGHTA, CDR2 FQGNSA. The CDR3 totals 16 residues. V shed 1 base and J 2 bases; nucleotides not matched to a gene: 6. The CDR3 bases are TGTGCCAGCAGCTTAGGGGGGACAGGCGGGCAAGAGACCCAGTACTTC. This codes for CASSLGGTGGQETQYF.